The entry that follows covers one T cell receptor beta chain sequence. Its antigen is not known. This CDR3 is built from 14 residues. Trimming removed 2 bases from V and 3 bases from J, with 10 bases in between. Germline CDR1 SGHDN, CDR2 FVKESK. These data are taken from a study of T cells in Graves' hyperthyroidism and ophthalmopathy. The source material, RNA transcripts, was used to amplify TCR beta CDR3 regions. A set of HTBI primers served as the primers for a first-round RT-PCR of the TCR CDR3. In TCRdb, the multiplex PCR reads were re-called with MiXCR into one record per CDR3 protein. The sample records about 290,000 distinct CDR3 sequences, roughly 15% being singletons. Study-level results: Most clonotypes expanded in the thyroid (above 0.001) were also present in blood.

This sequence was found in a woman aged 45-59 years with Graves' hyperthyroidism that later progressed to Graves' ophthalmopathy. The rearrangement joins TRBV14 to TRBJ1-1; D is possibly TRBD1 (6 bases). The source material was blood. CDR3 sequence reads: CASSQLQGHTEAFF. CDR3 sequence (DNA): TGTGCCAGCAGCCAACTACAGGGACACACTGAAGCTTTCTTT.